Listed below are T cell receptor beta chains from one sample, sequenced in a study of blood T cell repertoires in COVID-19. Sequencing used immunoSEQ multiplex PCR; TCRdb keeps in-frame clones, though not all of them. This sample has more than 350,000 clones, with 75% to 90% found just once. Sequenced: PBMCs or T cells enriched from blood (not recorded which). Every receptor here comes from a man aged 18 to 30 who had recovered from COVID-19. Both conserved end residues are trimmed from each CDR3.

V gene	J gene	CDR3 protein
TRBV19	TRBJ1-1	ASSRRTGTADLNTEAF
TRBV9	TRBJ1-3	ASSVATGGASGNTIY
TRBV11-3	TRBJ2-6	ASSLERLGDRGRNSGANVLT
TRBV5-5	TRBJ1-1	ASSWTDANVKAF
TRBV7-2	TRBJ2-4	ASSLVGVNIQY
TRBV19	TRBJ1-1	ASSPLTGMNTEAF
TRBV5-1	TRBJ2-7	ASSSGTGNYEQY
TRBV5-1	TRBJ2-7	ASSLETRSYEQY
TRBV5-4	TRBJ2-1	ASSPRGSYNEQF
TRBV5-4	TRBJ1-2	ASSLRDRGPYGYT
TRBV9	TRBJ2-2	ASSVGRGGGGELF
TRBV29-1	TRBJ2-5	SVHRLFSNPSGSGETQY
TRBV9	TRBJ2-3	ASSLTSGGAIDTQY
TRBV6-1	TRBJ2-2	ASSELYTGELF
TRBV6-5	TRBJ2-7	ASSYTDRGNEQY
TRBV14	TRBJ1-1	ASSWRTQGEAF